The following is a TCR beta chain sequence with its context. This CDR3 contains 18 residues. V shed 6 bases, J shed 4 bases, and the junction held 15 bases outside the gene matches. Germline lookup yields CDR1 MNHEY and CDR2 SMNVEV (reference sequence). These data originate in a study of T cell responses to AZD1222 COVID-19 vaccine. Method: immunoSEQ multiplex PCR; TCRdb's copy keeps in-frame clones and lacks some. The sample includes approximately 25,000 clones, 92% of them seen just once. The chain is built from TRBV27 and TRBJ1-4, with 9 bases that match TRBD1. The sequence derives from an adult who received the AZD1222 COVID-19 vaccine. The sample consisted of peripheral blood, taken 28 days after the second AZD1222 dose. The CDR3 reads CASSPTGGRPGSNEKLFF. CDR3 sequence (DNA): TGTGCCAGCAGCCCTACAGGGGGCCGCCCGGGAAGTAATGAAAAACTGTTTTTT.